One T cell receptor beta chain is described in this entry. Its antigen is not identified. The protocol was immunoSEQ multiplex PCR, while the TCRdb copy is restricted to in-frame clones and leaves out a portion. Seen here are about 110,000 clones, about 87% observed once, and the top ten hold just under 8.5%. The CDR3 covers 15 residues. Germline V gene lookup returns CDR1 SQVTM and CDR2 ANQGSEA. Trimming cost V 0 bases and J 0 bases, with 9 bases left between them. This sample is part of a study of identifying expanded T cells in peripheral blood. The study, taken as a whole, reports: Differentially abundant clones: 0.95 to 1.5 between replicates, approximately 16 at about two weeks, roughly 18 at four. Approximately two-week clone count variance significantly increased as total template count grew.

Collection occurred without any documented infections or immune events in donors. This chain links TRBV29-1 with TRBJ1-3; no definite D call. The material sequenced was blood. This TCR derives from a person between 18 and 69 years old in good health. CDR3 nucleotide sequence: TGCAGCGTTGAAGACCTGGAAGACTCTGGAAACACCATATATTTT. Its protein is CSVEDLEDSGNTIYF.